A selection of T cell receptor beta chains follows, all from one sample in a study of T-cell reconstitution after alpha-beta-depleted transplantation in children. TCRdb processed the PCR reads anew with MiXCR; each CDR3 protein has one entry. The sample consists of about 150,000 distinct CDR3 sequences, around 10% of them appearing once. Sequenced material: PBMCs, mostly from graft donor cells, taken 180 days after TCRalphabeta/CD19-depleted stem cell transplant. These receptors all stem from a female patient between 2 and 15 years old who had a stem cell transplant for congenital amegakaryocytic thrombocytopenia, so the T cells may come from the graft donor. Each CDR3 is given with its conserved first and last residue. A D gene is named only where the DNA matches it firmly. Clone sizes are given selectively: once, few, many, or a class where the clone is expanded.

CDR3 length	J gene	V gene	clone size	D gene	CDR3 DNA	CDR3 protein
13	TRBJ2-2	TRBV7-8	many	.	TGTGCCAGCAGCTTCGTTCTAGCCGGGGAGCTGTTTTTT	CASSFVLAGELFF
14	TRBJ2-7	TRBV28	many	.	TGTGCCAGCAGTTTTCGCCTCCACGGCAACGAGCAGTACTTC	CASSFRLHGNEQYF
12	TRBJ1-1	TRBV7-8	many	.	TGTGCCAGCAGCAAGACAGGACCTGAAGCTTTCTTT	CASSKTGPEAFF
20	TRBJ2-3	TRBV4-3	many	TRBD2	TGCGCCAGCAGCCCGTTAGGACTAGCGGGAGAGTTCGGAGGGACAGATACGCAGTATTTT	CASSPLGLAGEFGGTDTQYF
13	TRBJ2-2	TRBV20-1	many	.	TGCAGTGCTACTTACTTGAACACCGGGGAGCTGTTTTTT	CSATYLNTGELFF
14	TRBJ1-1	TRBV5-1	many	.	TGCGCCAGCAGCTTGGGAAGTATTAACACTGAAGCTTTCTTT	CASSLGSINTEAFF
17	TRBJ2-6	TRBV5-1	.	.	TGCGCCAGCAGCTCGGAACTGGCACGGACTGGGGCCAACGTCCTGACTTTC	CASSSELARTGANVLTF
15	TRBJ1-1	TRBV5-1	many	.	TGCGCCAGCAGCTTGGGACAGTTTGGGTCCACTGAAGCTTTCTTT	CASSLGQFGSTEAFF
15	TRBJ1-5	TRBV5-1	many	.	TGCGCCAGCAGCCTTTTCGATCCTTCCAATCAGCCCCAGCATTTT	CASSLFDPSNQPQHF
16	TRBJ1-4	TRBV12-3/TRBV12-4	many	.	TGTGCCAGCAGCTCCGAAGACAGTACTCTTAATGAAAAACTGTTTTTT	CASSSEDSTLNEKLFF
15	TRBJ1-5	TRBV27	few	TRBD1	TGTGCCAGCAGTCCGTACGACAGGGGGCCTCAGCCCCAGCATTTT	CASSPYDRGPQPQHF
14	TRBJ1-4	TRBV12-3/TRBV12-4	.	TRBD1	TGTGCCAGCAGTCCCTCCGGGACAGGGAAAAAACTGTTTTTT	CASSPSGTGKKLFF
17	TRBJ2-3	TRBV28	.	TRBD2	TGTGCCAGCAGTTACCCCTTGGCTAGCGGGAGTAAAAATACGCAGTATTTT	CASSYPLASGSKNTQYF
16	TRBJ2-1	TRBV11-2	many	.	TGTGCCAGCCGAGCGACGAGGGGAAGCTCCTACAATGAGCAGTTCTTC	CASRATRGSSYNEQFF
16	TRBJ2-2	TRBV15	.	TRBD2	TGTGCCACCAGTAGGAGAGGCGGGGGGCTGGCCGGGGAGCTGTTTTTT	CATSRRGGGLAGELFF
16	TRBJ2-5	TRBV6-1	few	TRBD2	TGTGCCAGCAGTGCGGGACTAGCGGGGTGGGGGGAGACCCAGTACTTC	CASSAGLAGWGETQYF
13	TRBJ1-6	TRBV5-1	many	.	TGCGCCAGCATGCAGGGGCCGGATTCACCCCTCCACTTT	CASMQGPDSPLHF
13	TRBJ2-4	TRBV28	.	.	TGTGCCAGCACCCCTGCAGGGTTGAACATTCAGTACTTC	CASTPAGLNIQYF
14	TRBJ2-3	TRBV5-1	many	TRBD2	TGCGCCAGCTCCGGGACTAGCGGCACAGATACGCAGTATTTT	CASSGTSGTDTQYF
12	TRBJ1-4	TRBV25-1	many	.	TGTGCCAGCAGCGGGGACGGTGAAAAACTGTTTTTT	CASSGDGEKLFF
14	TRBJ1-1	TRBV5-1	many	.	TGCGCCAGCAGCTTGGAGCCAGGGAGCACTGAAGCTTTCTTT	CASSLEPGSTEAFF
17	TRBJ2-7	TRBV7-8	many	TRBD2	TGTGCCAGCAGCTTAGAGCGGGACGACCCACACTTATACGAGCAGTACTTC	CASSLERDDPHLYEQYF
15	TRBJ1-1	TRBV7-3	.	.	TGTGCCAGCAGCTTATGGAGGGTCACGAACACTGAAGCTTTCTTT	CASSLWRVTNTEAFF
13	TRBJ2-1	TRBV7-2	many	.	TGTGCCAGCAGCTTAAGACAGGACAATGAGCAGTTCTTC	CASSLRQDNEQFF
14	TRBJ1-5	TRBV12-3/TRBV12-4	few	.	TGTGCCAGCAGTTTAGGTCCCGGGAATCAGCCCCAGCATTTT	CASSLGPGNQPQHF
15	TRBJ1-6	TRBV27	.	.	TGTGCCAGCAGTGACAAAGGGTTTGGTAGTTCACCCCTCCACTTT	CASSDKGFGSSPLHF
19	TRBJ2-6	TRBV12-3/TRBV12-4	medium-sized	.	TGTGCCAGCAGTTTATGGGGCGGGACACACTACTCTGGGGCCAACGTCCTGACTTTC	CASSLWGGTHYSGANVLTF
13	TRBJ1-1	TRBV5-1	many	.	TGCGCCAGCAGCTCTGAGTGGAACACTGAAGCTTTCTTT	CASSSEWNTEAFF
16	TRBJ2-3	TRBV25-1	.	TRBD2	TGTGCCAGCAGTGACGCGGGGGTCGAAAACAGAGATACGCAGTATTTT	CASSDAGVENRDTQYF
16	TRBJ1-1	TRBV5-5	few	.	TGTGCCAGCAGCAAGGGTTTCGAGACCATGAACACTGAAGCTTTCTTT	CASSKGFETMNTEAFF
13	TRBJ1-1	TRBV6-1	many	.	TGTGCCAGCAGTGGCCCATTAAGGGTTGAAACTTTCTTT	CASSGPLRVETFF
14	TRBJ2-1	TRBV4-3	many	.	TGCGCCAGCAGCCTCAATCTAGTTTACAATGAGCAGTTCTTC	CASSLNLVYNEQFF
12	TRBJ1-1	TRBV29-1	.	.	TGCAGCGTAACCACAGGGCGGGCTGAAGCTTTCTTT	CSVTTGRAEAFF
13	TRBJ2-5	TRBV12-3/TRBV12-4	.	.	TGTGCCAGCAGTTTTTCAGTGTTAGAGACCCAGTACTTC	CASSFSVLETQYF
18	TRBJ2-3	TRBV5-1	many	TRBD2	TGCGCCAGCAGCTTGGGGACTAGCGGGGGGCCTAGCACAGATACGCAGTATTTT	CASSLGTSGGPSTDTQYF
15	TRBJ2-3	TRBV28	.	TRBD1	TGTGCCAGCACCAATCGACAGGGGGCAACAGATACGCAGTATTTT	CASTNRQGATDTQYF
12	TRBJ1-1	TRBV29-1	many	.	TGCAGCGGAGTGGAGGGCGACACTGAAGCTTTCTTT	CSGVEGDTEAFF
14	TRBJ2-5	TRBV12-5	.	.	TGTGCTAGTGGTCCTCGGGCCTCACAAGAGACCCAGTACTTC	CASGPRASQETQYF
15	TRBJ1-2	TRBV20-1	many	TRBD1	TGCAGTGCTAGAGATTCGCAGGGGGTTAACTATGGCTACACCTTC	CSARDSQGVNYGYTF
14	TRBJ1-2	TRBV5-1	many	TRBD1	TGCGCCAGCAGCTCGACAGGGATTAACTATGGCTACACCTTC	CASSSTGINYGYTF
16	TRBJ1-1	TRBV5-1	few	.	TGCGCCAGCAGCTTGGTTTCTGGACAGCGGTACACTGAAGCTTTCTTT	CASSLVSGQRYTEAFF
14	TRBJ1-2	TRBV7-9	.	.	TGTGCCAGCAGCCCGGCGCGGGAAGAGTTAAGCTACACCTTC	CASSPAREELSYTF
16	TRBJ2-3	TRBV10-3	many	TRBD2	TGTGCCATCAGTGATTGGCTAGCGGAGAGCACAGATACGCAGTATTTT	CAISDWLAESTDTQYF
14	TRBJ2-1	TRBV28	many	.	TGTGCCAGCAGTTTATGGCTAGTTGGCAATGAGCAGTTCTTC	CASSLWLVGNEQFF
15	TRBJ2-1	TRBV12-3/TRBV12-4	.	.	TGTGCCAGCAGCCGCGGGACTGTGTCCTACAATGAGCAGTTCTTC	CASSRGTVSYNEQFF
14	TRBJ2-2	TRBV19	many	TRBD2	TGTGCCACCAGACTAGCGGTGAACACCGGGGAGCTGTTTTTT	CATRLAVNTGELFF
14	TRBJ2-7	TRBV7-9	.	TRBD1	TGTGCCAGCAGCCCCCCCAGGGGGAGCGACGAGCAGTACTTC	CASSPPRGSDEQYF
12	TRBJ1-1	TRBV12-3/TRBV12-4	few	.	TGTGCCAGCAGTTTAGGAGGTGAAGAAGCTTTCTTT	CASSLGGEEAFF
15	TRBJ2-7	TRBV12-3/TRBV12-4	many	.	TGTGCCAGCAGGGACAGCGCAGTTGTATCCTACGAGCAGTACTTC	CASRDSAVVSYEQYF
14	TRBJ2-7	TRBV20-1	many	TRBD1	TGCAGTGCTAGCACGCCAGGGGGCTTTTACGAGCAGTACTTC	CSASTPGGFYEQYF
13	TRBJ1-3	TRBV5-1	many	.	TGCGCCAGCAGCTTGAATCCTGGAAACACCATATATTTT	CASSLNPGNTIYF
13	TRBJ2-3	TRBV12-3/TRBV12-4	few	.	TGTGCCAGCAGTTTACCCCACGGGGATACGCAGTATTTT	CASSLPHGDTQYF
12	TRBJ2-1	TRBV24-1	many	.	TGTGCCACCAGTGACAGGCACAATGAGCAGTTCTTC	CATSDRHNEQFF
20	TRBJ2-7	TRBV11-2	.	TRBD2	TGTGCCAGCAGCCAACTTAGGTACCTATCCGGGAGGGTGTTCTCCTACGAGCAGTACTTC	CASSQLRYLSGRVFSYEQYF
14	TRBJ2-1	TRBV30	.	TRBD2	TGTGCCTGGAGTCAGGGGACTAGCGGGAGCTTGCAGTTCTTC	CAWSQGTSGSLQFF
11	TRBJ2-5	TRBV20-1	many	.	TGCAGTGCGGCTAGGAGAGAGACCCAGTACTTC	CSAARRETQYF
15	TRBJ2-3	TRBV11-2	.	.	TGTGCCAGCAGCCGACTCCTCCCTAGCACAGATACGCAGTATTTT	CASSRLLPSTDTQYF
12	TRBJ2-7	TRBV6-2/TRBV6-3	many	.	TGTGCCAGCAGACCCACAGGTTACGAGCAGTACTTC	CASRPTGYEQYF
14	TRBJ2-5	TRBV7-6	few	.	TGTGCCAGCAGCTTAGAGGACATCCAAGAGACCCAGTACTTC	CASSLEDIQETQYF
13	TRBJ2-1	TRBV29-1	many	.	TGCAGCGTTGAGTGGGGCAACGGAGATGAGCAGTTCTTC	CSVEWGNGDEQFF